Below are 11 T cell receptor beta chains sequenced from a single sample in a study of CD8 T cells in Susac syndrome (dated by TCRdb to between 2018 and 2021). The library was built by means of the immunoSEQ multiplex PCR assay. RNA was extracted using the RNeasy kit, and about 0.5 to 1 ug of the RNA was reverse transcribed with random hexamers. The public sequencing data were trimmed at Q25 with fastp and processed into clonotypes with MiXCR by TCRdb, which kept only in-frame beta chains. Duplicate CDR3 protein sequences are folded into a single record with the most common DNA and genes. This sample comprises tens of thousands of distinct CDR3 sequences, roughly 95% of them detected only once. Of the sample, roughly 0.4% is held by the ten largest clones. Material: CD8+ T cells from PBMCs. The receptor source for this set is a human donor with Susac syndrome.

The chain links TRBV11-2 to TRBJ2-3; TRBD2 agrees at 12 bases. Germline V gene data show CDR1 as SGHAT and CDR2 as FQNNGV. The CDR3 spans 17 residues. Losses at the gene ends were 6 bases for V and 3 bases for J; bases not matched to a gene: 10. CDR3 coding DNA: TGTGCCAGCAGTTGGGTTCTAGCGGGAGGGGGGACAGATACGCAGTATTTT. Residues: CASSWVLAGGGTDTQYF.

This clonotype was picked up one time. The chain employs TRBV20-1 and TRBJ2-7; D gene uncertain. Trimming stripped 5 bases from V and 3 bases from J, with 17 bases between. The CDR3 totals 14 residues. From germline, CDR1 is DFQATT and CDR2 SNEGSKA (reference sequence). CDR3 coding DNA: TGCAGTGCTCCTCGACCCGGTCAGATCTACGAGCAGTACTTC. Amino acids: CSAPRPGQIYEQYF.

The chain carries TRBV5-6 and TRBJ2-3; no clear D. Germline CDR1 and CDR2: SGHDT and YYEEEE. Trimming removed 1 base at V and 4 bases at J, with 10 bases between. CDR3 size: 14 residues. Written as DNA, the CDR3 is TGTGCCAGCAGCTTGCGTTTAATCGCAGATACGCAGTATTTT. Encoded protein: CASSLRLIADTQYF.

The chain uses TRBV6-5 and TRBJ2-1; TRBD2 agrees at 9 bases. This CDR3 region has 15 residues. Losses at the gene ends were 3 bases for V and 6 bases for J; bases not matched to a gene: 6. Germline V gene sequence: CDR1 MNHEY, CDR2 SVGAGI. CDR3 bases: TGTGCCAGCAGTTATGGGGATAGCGGGAGCAATGAGCAGTTCTTC. This translates into CASSYGDSGSNEQFF.

This clonotype occurred once. The J gene is TRBJ2-3, the V gene TRBV7-9, with no clear D. V lost 4 bases, J lost 5 bases, and 10 bases lay in between. Germline V CDR1 and CDR2: SEHNR, FQNEAQ (reference sequence). The CDR3 is made up of 13 amino acids. In nucleotides, the CDR3 is TGTGCCAGCAGCTCCAGGCCGTTAGATACGCAGTATTTT. Translated, it gives CASSSRPLDTQYF.

The rearrangement links TRBV7-2 to TRBJ1-1, with D hard to call. The ends were cut back, 2 bases at V and 6 bases at J, with 4 bases in the middle. Germline assignment: CDR1 SGHTA and CDR2 FQGNSA. The CDR3 is 11 amino acids. CDR3 nucleotide sequence: TGTGCCAGCAGCTTAAAATCTGAAGCTTTCTTT. It is translated as CASSLKSEAFF.

The rearrangement links TRBV11-2 to TRBJ2-1, with TRBD2 matching 8 bases. CDR3 length: 16 amino acids. Germline loops: CDR1 SGHAT, CDR2 FQNNGV. V dropped 2 bases and J dropped 8; count of bases not matched to a gene: 11. In nucleotides, the CDR3 is TGTGCCAGCAGCTTATTAGGTGGACTAGCTGGCGATGAGCAGTTCTTC. Protein sequence: CASSLLGGLAGDEQFF.

The rearrangement uses TRBV29-1 and TRBJ2-5, with D maybe TRBD1 (6 bases). V was pared by 5 bases and J by 3 bases, with 19 bases between. CDR3 length equals 15 residues. Germline assignment: CDR1 SQVTM and CDR2 ANQGSEA. CDR3 DNA: TGCAGCGTTATAGGGTGGATGGCAGGGGAAGAGACCCAGTACTTC. Protein sequence: CSVIGWMAGEETQYF.

This chain links TRBV7-9 with TRBJ2-5, with D unresolved. V gave up 5 bases and J gave up 5 bases, with 21 bases separating them. The CDR3 length is 16 residues. CDR1 and CDR2 (germline): SEHNR, FQNEAQ (reference sequence). The CDR3 loop reads CASSPAETAGRETQYF. The CDR3 nucleotides read TGTGCCAGCAGCCCCGCGGAGACGGCCGGGCGGGAGACCCAGTACTTC. The full variable domain, rest sourced from reference TRBV7-9 and TRBJ2-5, is DTGVSQNPRHKITKRGQNVTFRCDPISEHNRLYWYRQTLGQGPEFLTYFQNEAQLEKSRLLSDRFSAERPKGSFSTLEIQRTEQGDSAMYLCASSPAETAGRETQYFGPGTRLLVL.

V gene TRBV28 combines with J gene TRBJ2-7, with 8 bases aligning to TRBD2. Germline CDR1 and CDR2: MDHEN and SYDVKM. J gave up 0 bases and V 7 bases, and 5 bases lay outside the gene matches. This CDR3 has 14 residues. CDR3 sequence (DNA): TGTGCCAGCACTAAGCGGGAGAGCTCCTACGAGCAGTACTTC. Encoded protein: CASTKRESSYEQYF. Full variable domain (missing parts from reference TRBV28 and TRBJ2-7): DVKVTQSSRYLVKRTGEKVFLECVQDMDHENMFWYRQDPGLGLRLIYFSYDVKMKEKGDIPEGYSVSREKKERFSLILESASTNQTSMYLCASTKRESSYEQYFGPGTRLTVT.

The CDR3 DNA reads as TGTGCCAGCAACCCAGGACAGCTGGACAATCAGCCCCAGCATTTT. Amino acid sequence: CASNPGQLDNQPQHF. The rearrangement uses TRBV28 and TRBJ1-5; D is possibly TRBD1 (6 bases). The CDR3 is made up of 15 amino acids. Germline CDR1 reads MDHEN; CDR2 reads SYDVKM. V was shortened by 7 bases and J by 3 bases, with 16 bases between the two germline ends.